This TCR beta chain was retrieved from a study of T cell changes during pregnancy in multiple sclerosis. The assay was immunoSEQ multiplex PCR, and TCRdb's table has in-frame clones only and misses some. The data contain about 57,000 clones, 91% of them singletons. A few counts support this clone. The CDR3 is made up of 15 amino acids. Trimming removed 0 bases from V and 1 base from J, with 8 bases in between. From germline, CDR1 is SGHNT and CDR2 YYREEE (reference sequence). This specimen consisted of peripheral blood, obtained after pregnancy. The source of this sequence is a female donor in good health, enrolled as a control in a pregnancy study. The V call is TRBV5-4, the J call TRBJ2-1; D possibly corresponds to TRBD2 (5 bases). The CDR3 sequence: CASSLASGSYNEQFF. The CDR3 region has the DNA TGTGCCAGCAGCTTGGCTTCGGGATCCTACAATGAGCAGTTCTTC.